This entry describes one T cell receptor beta chain. Its antigen is still unknown. Profiled with immunoSEQ multiplex PCR; TCRdb holds only in-frame clones, not every one. Here the sample spans approximately 52,000 clones, roughly 84% being singletons. V shed 4 bases and J shed 0 bases, with 15 bases lying between them. There are 16 residues in the CDR3. Germline V CDR1 and CDR2: GTSNPN, SVGIG (reference sequence). This sample was taken from a study of T cells after posttransplantation cyclophosphamide. Overall study findings and caveats: After PTCy, TRB diversity resembled that of CNI/methotrexate controls. Skin or GI-infiltrating T cells shared few TRB sequences with blood. Later blood repertoires were often dominated by clones from the donor CD8+ memory compartment.

The chain recombines TRBV30 with TRBJ1-4, with D uncertain. Sequencing input: PBMCs. This sequence originates from a young man with a blood cancer, CMV-positive, and with a related stem cell donor. CDR3 region: CAWNSFNMATNEKLFF. The CDR3 DNA reads as TGTGCCTGGAACAGCTTTAATATGGCAACTAATGAAAAACTGTTTTTT.